This is a list of T cell receptor beta chains from one sample in a study of T cell responses to AZD1222 COVID-19 vaccine. Measured with immunoSEQ multiplex PCR; TCRdb has only the in-frame clones, and not every one. The table lists roughly 150,000 clones, just under 95% of them singletons. This specimen was peripheral blood, taken on day 0 of AZD1222 vaccination. The receptors originated from an adult in good health. CDR3s include the opening cysteine and the closing phenylalanine or tryptophan. The order of the fields is V gene, J gene, clone size, D gene, CDR3 protein, CDR3 DNA. D genes are given only for firm matches. Clone size is stated in some rows and not others, as once, few, many or a class when expanded.

TRBV5-1	TRBJ2-1	NA	TRBD2	CASSLAGTTTNEQFF	TGCGCCAGCAGCTTGGCCGGGACTACAACCAATGAGCAGTTCTTC
TRBV7-9	TRBJ1-3	NA	TRBD1	CASSTGQSGNTIYF	TGTGCCAGCAGCACGGGACAGAGTGGAAACACCATATATTTT
TRBV27	TRBJ2-7	NA	NA	CASHSRGQAYEQYF	TGTGCCAGCCATAGCAGGGGACAAGCTTACGAGCAGTACTTC
TRBV28	TRBJ2-5	NA	NA	CASTVREERETQYF	TGTGCCAGCACCGTTCGCGAGGAACGAGAGACCCAGTACTTC
TRBV6-5	TRBJ1-2	NA	NA	CASSYGQGTYGYTF	TGTGCCAGCAGTTACGGTCAGGGGACCTATGGCTACACCTTC
TRBV6-5	TRBJ1-1	NA	TRBD1	CASRPMDRGEVDAFF	TGTGCCAGCAGGCCGATGGACAGGGGAGAGGTTGATGCTTTCTTT
TRBV5-1	TRBJ2-5	NA	TRBD1	CASSLAGTGGPETQYF	TGCGCCAGCAGCTTGGCCGGGACAGGGGGCCCAGAGACCCAGTACTTC
TRBV5-8	TRBJ1-2	once	TRBD1	CASSLGDRGNYGYTF	TGTGCCAGCAGCTTGGGGGACAGGGGAAACTATGGCTACACCTTC
TRBV19	TRBJ2-2	NA	NA	CASSIPREREDTGELFF	TGTGCCAGTAGTATCCCACGGGAGAGGGAGGACACCGGGGAGCTGTTTTTT
TRBV6-6	TRBJ2-7	NA	NA	CASGYFAGNEQYF	TGTGCCAGCGGGTACTTCGCGGGAAACGAGCAGTACTTC
TRBV18	TRBJ1-1	NA	TRBD1	CASSETGISTEAFF	TGTGCCAGCTCGGAGACAGGGATCAGCACTGAAGCTTTCTTT
TRBV30	TRBJ1-2	NA	NA	CAWMRFENYTF	TGTGCCTGGATGAGATTTGAAAACTACACCTTC
TRBV4-1	TRBJ1-1	NA	TRBD1	CASSHRSPGQGAAEAFF	TGCGCCAGCAGCCACCGATCTCCGGGACAGGGAGCGGCTGAAGCTTTCTTT
TRBV18	TRBJ1-1	few	NA	CASSPNRNTEAFF	TGTGCCAGCTCACCAAACAGAAACACTGAAGCTTTCTTT
TRBV6-5	TRBJ1-2	NA	TRBD1	CASRLTDRGDGYTF	TGTGCCAGCAGATTGACGGACAGGGGGGACGGCTACACCTTC
TRBV15	TRBJ1-6	NA	TRBD1	CATSREGQGNSPLHF	TGTGCCACCAGCAGAGAAGGACAGGGTAATTCACCCCTCCACTTT
TRBV4-3	TRBJ2-7	NA	NA	CASSQGYSAPYEQYF	TGCGCCAGCAGCCAGGGTTACAGCGCTCCCTACGAGCAGTACTTC
TRBV6-6	TRBJ1-1	NA	NA	CASSSGGLSTEAFF	TGTGCCAGCAGTTCCGGGGGCCTCTCCACTGAAGCTTTCTTT
TRBV28	TRBJ1-5	NA	TRBD1	CASTPDRNSNQPQHF	TGTGCCAGCACCCCGGACAGGAATAGCAATCAGCCCCAGCATTTT
TRBV6-5	TRBJ2-7	NA	NA	CASSYRGGSLYEQYF	TGTGCCAGCAGTTACAGGGGGGGTAGTCTCTACGAGCAGTACTTC
TRBV6-5	TRBJ1-1	NA	NA	CASNPGHNTEAFF	TGTGCCAGCAACCCCGGACACAACACTGAAGCTTTCTTT
TRBV2	TRBJ1-1	NA	NA	CASQTGSNTEAFF	TGTGCCAGCCAGACAGGATCGAACACTGAAGCTTTCTTT
TRBV11-3	TRBJ1-6	once	NA	CASSSRARSPLHF	TGTGCCAGCAGCTCCAGGGCCCGTTCACCCCTCCACTTT
TRBV25-1	TRBJ1-4	NA	TRBD1	CASRQPEGQGREKLFF	TGTGCCAGCAGGCAACCCGAGGGACAGGGGAGGGAAAAACTGTTTTTT
TRBV6-5	TRBJ1-2	NA	NA	CASSYSTDYGYTF	TGTGCCAGCAGTTACTCGACGGATTATGGCTACACCTTC
TRBV4-1	TRBJ2-3	NA	NA	CASSPAISTDTQYF	TGCGCCAGCAGCCCTGCGATTAGCACAGATACGCAGTATTTT
TRBV5-1	TRBJ2-5	NA	NA	CASISTPGARETQYF	TGCGCCAGCATCTCGACCCCCGGGGCCAGAGAGACCCAGTACTTC
TRBV13	TRBJ2-7	NA	TRBD2	CASSPSTSGTLEQYF	TGTGCCAGCAGCCCCTCGACTAGCGGAACACTCGAGCAGTACTTC
TRBV7-9	TRBJ1-2	once	TRBD1	CASRHDRADYGYTF	TGTGCCAGCAGACACGACAGGGCCGACTATGGCTACACCTTC
TRBV7-3	TRBJ2-7	NA	TRBD2	CASSSGLAGAEQYF	TGTGCCAGCAGCTCGGGACTAGCGGGAGCCGAGCAGTACTTC
TRBV27	TRBJ2-1	NA	TRBD1	CASSSRTGWQFF	TGTGCCAGCAGTTCCCGGACAGGGTGGCAGTTCTTC
TRBV27	TRBJ2-2	NA	TRBD1	CASSSDRDNTGELFF	TGTGCCAGCAGTTCGGACAGGGACAACACCGGGGAGCTGTTTTTT
TRBV7-8	TRBJ2-1	NA	TRBD2	CASSKRTSGSRDEQFF	TGTGCCAGCAGCAAACGGACTAGCGGGAGTAGGGATGAGCAGTTCTTC
TRBV5-4	TRBJ1-2	few	NA	CASSLGAGPSTF	TGTGCCAGCAGCTTGGGGGCAGGCCCTTCCACCTTC
TRBV7-9	TRBJ2-7	NA	TRBD1	CASTRLGTGGEQYF	TGTGCCAGCACCCGATTGGGGACAGGAGGGGAGCAGTACTTC
TRBV3-1/TRBV3-2	TRBJ2-7	NA	TRBD1	CASSSGQGKTYEQYF	TGTGCCAGCAGCTCGGGACAGGGGAAGACGTACGAGCAGTACTTC
TRBV6-4	TRBJ1-2	few	NA	CASLGFGYTF	TGTGCCTCCCTCGGTTTTGGCTACACCTTC
TRBV5-3	TRBJ1-4	NA	TRBD1	CARSLGDRGPEKLFF	TGTGCCAGAAGCTTGGGAGACAGGGGGCCTGAAAAACTGTTTTTT
TRBV7-9	TRBJ2-1	NA	TRBD1	CASSLGQGADEQFF	TGTGCCAGCAGCTTGGGACAGGGGGCCGATGAGCAGTTCTTC
TRBV7-9	TRBJ2-1	once	NA	CASSSPGAEQFF	TGTGCCAGCAGCTCCCCCGGGGCTGAGCAGTTCTTC
TRBV29-1	TRBJ1-1	few	NA	CSVVGRESSTEAFF	TGCAGCGTTGTTGGCAGGGAATCGAGCACTGAAGCTTTCTTT
TRBV30	TRBJ1-3	once	NA	CAWSVDSRNTIYF	TGTGCCTGGAGTGTTGACAGTCGAAACACCATATATTTT
TRBV7-2	TRBJ1-1	NA	NA	CASSFGDLRSTEAFF	TGTGCCAGCAGCTTCGGAGATCTTCGGAGCACTGAAGCTTTCTTT
TRBV27	TRBJ1-5	NA	NA	CASSLGRPSNQPQHF	TGTGCCAGCAGTTTAGGCCGACCTAGCAATCAGCCCCAGCATTTT
TRBV21-1	TRBJ2-4	NA	NA	CAGGDGLQYF	TGTGCCGGGGGTGATGGACTGCAGTACTTC
TRBV28	TRBJ2-7	NA	TRBD1	CASSPQGGTYEQYF	TGTGCCAGCAGTCCACAGGGGGGCACCTACGAGCAGTACTTC
TRBV14	TRBJ1-2	NA	NA	CASSQEGVWLNYGYTF	TGTGCCAGCAGCCAAGAAGGGGTTTGGCTGAACTATGGCTACACCTTC
TRBV12-3/TRBV12-4	TRBJ2-5	once	NA	CASSFVFETQYF	TGTGCCAGCAGTTTCGTATTTGAGACCCAGTACTTC
TRBV13	TRBJ2-7	NA	NA	CASSLAGKSYEQYF	TGTGCCAGCAGCTTGGCCGGGAAGTCCTACGAGCAGTACTTC
TRBV7-9	TRBJ1-6	NA	NA	CASSLGYNSPLHF	TGTGCCAGCAGCCTAGGGTATAATTCACCCCTCCACTTT